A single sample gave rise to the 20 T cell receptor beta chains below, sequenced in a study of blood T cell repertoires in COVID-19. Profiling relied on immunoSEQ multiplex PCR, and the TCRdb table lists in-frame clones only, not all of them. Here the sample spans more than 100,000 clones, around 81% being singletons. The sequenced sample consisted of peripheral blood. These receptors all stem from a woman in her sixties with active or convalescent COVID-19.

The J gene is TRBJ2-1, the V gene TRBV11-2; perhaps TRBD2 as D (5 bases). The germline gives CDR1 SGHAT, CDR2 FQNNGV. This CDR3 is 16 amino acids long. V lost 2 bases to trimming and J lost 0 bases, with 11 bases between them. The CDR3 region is CASSLNRESSYNEQFF. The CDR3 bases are TGTGCCAGCAGCTTAAACCGGGAAAGCTCCTACAATGAGCAGTTCTTC.

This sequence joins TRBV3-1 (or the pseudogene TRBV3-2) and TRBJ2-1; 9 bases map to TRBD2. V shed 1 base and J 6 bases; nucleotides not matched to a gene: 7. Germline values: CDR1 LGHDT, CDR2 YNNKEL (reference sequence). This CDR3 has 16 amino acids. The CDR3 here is CASSQALSGGRNEQFF. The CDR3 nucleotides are TGTGCCAGCAGCCAAGCGCTAAGCGGGGGGCGCAATGAGCAGTTCTTC.

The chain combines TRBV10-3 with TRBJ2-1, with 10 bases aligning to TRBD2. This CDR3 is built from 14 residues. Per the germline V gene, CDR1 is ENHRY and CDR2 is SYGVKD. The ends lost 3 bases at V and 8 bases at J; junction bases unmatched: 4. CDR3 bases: TGTGCCATCAGTGAAAGCGGGAGGGCCGATGAGCAGTTCTTC. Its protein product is CAISESGRADEQFF.

The chain's CDR3 is CASSKRPGGTSGQHEQFF. The CDR3 bases are TGTGCCAGCAGTAAGAGGCCGGGAGGGACTAGCGGGCAGCATGAGCAGTTCTTC. The V and J genes are TRBV28 and TRBJ2-1, with 12 bases matching TRBD2. Germline CDR1 reads MDHEN; CDR2 reads SYDVKM. CDR3 length equals 18 residues. Germline trimming cut 5 bases from V and 8 bases from J; bases unmatched to any gene: 16.

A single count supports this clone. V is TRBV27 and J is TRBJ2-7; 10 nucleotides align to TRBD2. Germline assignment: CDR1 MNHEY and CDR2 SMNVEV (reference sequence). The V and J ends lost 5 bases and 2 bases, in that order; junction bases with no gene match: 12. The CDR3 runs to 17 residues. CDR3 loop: CASSELGASGRAYEQYF. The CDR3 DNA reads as TGTGCCAGCAGTGAGTTAGGGGCTAGCGGGAGAGCCTACGAGCAGTACTTC.

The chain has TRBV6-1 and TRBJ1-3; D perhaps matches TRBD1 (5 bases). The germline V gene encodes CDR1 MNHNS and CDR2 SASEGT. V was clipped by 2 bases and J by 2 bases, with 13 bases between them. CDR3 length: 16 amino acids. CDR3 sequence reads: CASSEFQGTAGNTIYF. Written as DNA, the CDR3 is TGTGCCAGCAGTGAATTTCAGGGAACGGCTGGAAACACCATATATTTT.

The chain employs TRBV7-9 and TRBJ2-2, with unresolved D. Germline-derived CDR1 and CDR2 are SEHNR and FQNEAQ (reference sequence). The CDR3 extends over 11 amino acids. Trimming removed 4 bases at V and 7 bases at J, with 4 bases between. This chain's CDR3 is CASSSYGELFF. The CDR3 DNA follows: TGTGCCAGCAGCTCCTACGGGGAGCTGTTTTTT.

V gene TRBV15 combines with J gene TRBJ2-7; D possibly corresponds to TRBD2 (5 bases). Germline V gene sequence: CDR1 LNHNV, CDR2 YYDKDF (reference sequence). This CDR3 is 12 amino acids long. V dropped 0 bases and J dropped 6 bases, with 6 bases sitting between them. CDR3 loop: CATSRDGSEQYF. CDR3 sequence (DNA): TGTGCCACCAGCAGAGATGGGAGCGAGCAGTACTTC.

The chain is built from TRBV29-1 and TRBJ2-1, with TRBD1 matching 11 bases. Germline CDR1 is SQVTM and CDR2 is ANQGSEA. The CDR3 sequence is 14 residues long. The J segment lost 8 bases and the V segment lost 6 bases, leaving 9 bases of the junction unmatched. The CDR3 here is CSVDGTGGRDEQFF. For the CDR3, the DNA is TGCAGCGTAGACGGGACAGGGGGACGCGATGAGCAGTTCTTC.

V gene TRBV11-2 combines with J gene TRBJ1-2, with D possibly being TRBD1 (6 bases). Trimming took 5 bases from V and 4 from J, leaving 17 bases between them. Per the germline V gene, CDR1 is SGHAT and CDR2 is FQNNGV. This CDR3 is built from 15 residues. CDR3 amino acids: CASSTGTDPGYGYTF. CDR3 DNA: TGTGCCAGCAGCACAGGGACGGATCCCGGCTATGGCTACACCTTC.

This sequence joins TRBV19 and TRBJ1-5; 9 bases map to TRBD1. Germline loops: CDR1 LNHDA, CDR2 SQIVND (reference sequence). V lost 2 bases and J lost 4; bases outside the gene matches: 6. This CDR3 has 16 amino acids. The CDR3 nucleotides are TGTGCCAGTAGTATACGGGGGACAGGGCCGAATCAGCCCCAGCATTTT. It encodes CASSIRGTGPNQPQHF.

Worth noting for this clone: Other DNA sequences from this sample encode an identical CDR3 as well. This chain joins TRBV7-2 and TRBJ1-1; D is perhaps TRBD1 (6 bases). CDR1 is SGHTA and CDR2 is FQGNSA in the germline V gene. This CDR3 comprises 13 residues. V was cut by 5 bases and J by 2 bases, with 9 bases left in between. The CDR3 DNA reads TGTGCCAGCAGCCTACAGGGCAACACTGAAGCTTTCTTT. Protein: CASSLQGNTEAFF.

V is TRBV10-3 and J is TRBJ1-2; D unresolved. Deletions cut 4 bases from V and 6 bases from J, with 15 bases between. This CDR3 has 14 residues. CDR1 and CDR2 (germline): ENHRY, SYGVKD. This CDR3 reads CAISGALYRDGYTF. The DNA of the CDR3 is TGTGCCATCAGTGGAGCCCTCTATCGAGATGGCTACACCTTC.

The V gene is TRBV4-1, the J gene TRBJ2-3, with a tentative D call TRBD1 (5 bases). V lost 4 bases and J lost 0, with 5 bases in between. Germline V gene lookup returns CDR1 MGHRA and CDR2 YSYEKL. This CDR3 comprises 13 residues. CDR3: CASSPGSTDTQYF. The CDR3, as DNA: TGCGCCAGCAGCCCAGGGAGCACAGATACGCAGTATTTT.

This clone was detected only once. The CDR3 nucleotides are TGTGCCAGCAGTTACTCGGGAGGCCTACAAGCTGAAGCTTTCTTT. It encodes CASSYSGGLQAEAFF. The chain couples TRBV6-2 or TRBV6-3 to TRBJ1-1, with D unresolved. The V gene lost 0 bases and the J gene lost 6 bases, with 14 bases spanning the gap. CDR3 length: 15 residues. The germline V gene encodes CDR1 MNHEY and CDR2 SVGEGT.

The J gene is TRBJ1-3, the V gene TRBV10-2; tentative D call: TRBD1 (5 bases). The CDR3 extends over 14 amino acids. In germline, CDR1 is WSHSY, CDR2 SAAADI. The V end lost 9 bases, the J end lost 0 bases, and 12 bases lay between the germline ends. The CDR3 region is CASATGSSGNTIYF. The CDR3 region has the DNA TGCGCCAGTGCAACAGGTTCCTCTGGAAACACCATATATTTT.

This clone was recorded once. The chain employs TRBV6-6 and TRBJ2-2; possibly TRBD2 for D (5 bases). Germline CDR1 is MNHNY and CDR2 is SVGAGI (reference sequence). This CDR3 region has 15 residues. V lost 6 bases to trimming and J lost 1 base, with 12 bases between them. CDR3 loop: CASSLGLMNTGELFF. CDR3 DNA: TGTGCCAGCAGCCTAGGACTGATGAACACCGGGGAGCTGTTTTTT.

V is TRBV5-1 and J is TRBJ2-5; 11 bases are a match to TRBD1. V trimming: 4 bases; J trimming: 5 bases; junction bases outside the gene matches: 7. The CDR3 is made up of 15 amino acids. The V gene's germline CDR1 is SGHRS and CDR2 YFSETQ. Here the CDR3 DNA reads TGCGCCAGCAGCACTTGGACAGGGGGCATGGAGACCCAGTACTTC. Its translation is CASSTWTGGMETQYF.

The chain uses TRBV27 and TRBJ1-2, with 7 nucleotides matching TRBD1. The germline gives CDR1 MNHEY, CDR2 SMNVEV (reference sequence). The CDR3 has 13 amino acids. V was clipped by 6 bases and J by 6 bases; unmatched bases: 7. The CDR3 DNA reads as TGTGCCAGCAGATTAACAGGGGATCATGGCTACACCTTC. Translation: CASRLTGDHGYTF.

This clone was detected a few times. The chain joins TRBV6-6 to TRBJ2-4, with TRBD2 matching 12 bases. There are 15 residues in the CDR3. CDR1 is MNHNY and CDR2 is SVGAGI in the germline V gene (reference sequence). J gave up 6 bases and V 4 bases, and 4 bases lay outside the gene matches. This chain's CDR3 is CASSSTSGGGNIQYF. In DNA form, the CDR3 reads TGTGCCAGCAGTTCGACTAGCGGGGGTGGAAACATTCAGTACTTC.